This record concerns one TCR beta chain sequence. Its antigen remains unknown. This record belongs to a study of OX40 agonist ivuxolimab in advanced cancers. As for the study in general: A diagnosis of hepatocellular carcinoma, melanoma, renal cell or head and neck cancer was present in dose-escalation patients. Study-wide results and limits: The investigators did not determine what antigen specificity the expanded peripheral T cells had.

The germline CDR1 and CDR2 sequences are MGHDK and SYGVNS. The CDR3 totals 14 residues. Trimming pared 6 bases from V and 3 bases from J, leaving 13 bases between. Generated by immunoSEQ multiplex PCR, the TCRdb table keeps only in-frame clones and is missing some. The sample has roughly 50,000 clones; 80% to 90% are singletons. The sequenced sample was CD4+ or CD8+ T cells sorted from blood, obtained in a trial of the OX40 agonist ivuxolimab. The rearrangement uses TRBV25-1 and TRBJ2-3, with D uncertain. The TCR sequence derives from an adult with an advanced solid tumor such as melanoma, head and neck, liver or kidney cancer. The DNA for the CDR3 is TGTGCCAGCAGGTCCGGCAGTGTTACAGATACGCAGTATTTT. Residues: CASRSGSVTDTQYF.